The sequence of this T cell receptor (beta chain) was determined in a study of blood T cell repertoires in COVID-19. As for the study in general: The United States, Italy and Spain supplied acute and convalescent COVID-19 samples. T cells, B-cell-depleted T cells, or PBMCs supplied cDNA or gDNA.

Unmatched junction bases numbered 7, after V lost 6 bases and J lost 5 bases. There are 15 residues in the CDR3. CDR1 and CDR2 (germline): LGHDT, YNNKEL (reference sequence). Only in-frame clones appear in the TCRdb table, and some are missing; sequencing was by immunoSEQ multiplex PCR. This sample has about 300,000 clones, with about 91% found just once. The genes are TRBV3-1 (or the pseudogene TRBV3-2) and TRBJ2-2; the match to TRBD1 covers 9 bases. The clonotype originates from a woman aged 25 to 45 with COVID-19, enrolled during active disease. Sequencing was carried out using peripheral blood. In nucleotides, the CDR3 is TGTGCCAGCAGTCTCACAGGGGGCGGGACCGGGGAGCTGTTTTTT. Translated, it gives CASSLTGGGTGELFF.